Each of the 26 T cell receptor beta chains below was sequenced from the same sample in a study of blood T cell repertoires in COVID-19. TCRdb's copy holds only in-frame clones and misses some; the assay was immunoSEQ multiplex PCR. The table shows around 210,000 clones, with 89% occurring only once. Sequenced input: PBMCs or T cells enriched from blood (not recorded which). All receptors derive from a woman in her late teens or twenties who had recovered from COVID-19.

V gene TRBV4-1 combines with J gene TRBJ1-1, with D possibly being TRBD1 (6 bases). Per germline, CDR1 MGHRA and CDR2 YSYEKL. CDR3 length: 18 amino acids. V was cut by 8 bases and J by 1 base, with 26 bases left in between. CDR3 loop: CASVPGPGHSRENTEAFF. Written as DNA, the CDR3 is TGCGCCAGCGTCCCTGGACCGGGACATTCACGGGAGAACACTGAAGCTTTCTTT.

The gene calls are TRBV29-1 and TRBJ2-3; D might be TRBD2 (6 bases). With 1 base removed from V and 9 bases from J, the gap between germline ends came to 26 bases. The CDR3 runs to 17 residues. Germline-derived CDR1 and CDR2 are SQVTM and ANQGSEA. CDR3 loop: CSVEGGDWDRLGRTQYF. CDR3 nucleotide sequence: TGCAGCGTTGAAGGGGGGGACTGGGATAGGTTGGGGAGGACGCAGTATTTT.

The chain is built from TRBV10-3 and TRBJ1-1; D perhaps matches TRBD1 (5 bases). Between the trimmed V and J ends, which lost 7 bases and 1 base, there was a span of 10 bases. Germline CDR1 and CDR2: ENHRY and SYGVKD. This CDR3 is 13 amino acids long. The CDR3 reads CAITARENTEAFF. The CDR3 bases are TGTGCCATCACGGCCAGGGAGAACACTGAAGCTTTCTTT.

CDR3 residues: CASSQGDRAGELFF. The CDR3, as DNA: TGTGCCAGCTCACAGGGCGATCGGGCCGGGGAGCTGTTTTTT. The V gene is TRBV28, the J gene TRBJ2-2; a possible D gene is TRBD1 (6 bases). Germline CDR1 MDHEN, CDR2 SYDVKM. The length of the CDR3 is 14 residues. Trimming shortened V by 8 bases and J by 6 bases, and 16 bases separated the two germline ends.

The sample holds a few counts of this clone. The V gene is TRBV2, the J gene TRBJ2-5; possibly TRBD1 for D (6 bases). The CDR3 length is 12 residues. From germline, CDR1 is SNHLY and CDR2 FYNNEI. The V and J ends lost 11 bases and 2 bases respectively, with 12 bases between them. CDR3 loop: CAGGHLQETQYF. The CDR3 coding sequence is TGTGCCGGGGGACACCTACAAGAGACCCAGTACTTC.

This chain uses TRBV2 with TRBJ2-3; 7 bases fit TRBD1. This CDR3 is 13 amino acids long. With V trimmed by 6 bases and J by 5 bases, 5 bases remained unmatched. In germline, CDR1 is SNHLY, CDR2 FYNNEI. The CDR3 reads CASREGARDTQYF. The CDR3 nucleotides are TGTGCCAGCAGAGAGGGGGCTCGAGATACGCAGTATTTT. Variable domain in full (rest from reference TRBV2 and TRBJ2-3): EPEVTQTPSHQVTQMGQEVILRCVPISNHLYFYWYRQILGQKVEFLVSFYNNEISEKSEIFDDQFSVERPDGSNFTLKIRSTKLEDSAMYFCASREGARDTQYFGPGTRLTVL.

CDR3 region: CSVLGVYGYTF. CDR3 sequence (DNA): TGCAGCGTTCTAGGAGTTTATGGCTACACCTTC. The chain uses TRBV29-1 and TRBJ1-2; no clear D gene. CDR1 SQVTM and CDR2 ANQGSEA come from the germline V gene. The CDR3 has 11 amino acids. The V gene lost 5 bases and the J gene lost 5 bases, with 9 bases spanning the gap.

This rearrangement joins TRBV10-3 to TRBJ2-3; TRBD2 aligns across 11 bases. The CDR3 is made up of 18 amino acids. CDR1 and CDR2 from the germline V gene are ENHRY and SYGVKD. The junction had 11 bases not matched to a gene; V was cut back by 0 bases and J by 6 bases. The CDR3 DNA follows: TGTGCCATCAGTGAGTCTATCGGGACTAGCGGTTTAACGGATACGCAGTATTTT. Its protein product is CAISESIGTSGLTDTQYF.

Only a few counts were recorded for this clone. The chain employs TRBV10-3 and TRBJ2-7; TRBD2 might be the D (6 bases). V lost 2 bases and J lost 3, with 17 bases in between. This CDR3 is 16 amino acids long. Germline V CDR1 and CDR2: ENHRY, SYGVKD. The CDR3 loop is CAISEAGMAGGYEQYF. The DNA of the CDR3 is TGTGCCATCAGTGAGGCGGGAATGGCAGGCGGCTACGAGCAGTACTTC.

This chain joins TRBV6-5 and TRBJ1-6; D not certain. Per the germline V gene, CDR1 is MNHEY and CDR2 is SVGAGI. V was trimmed by 2 bases and J by 7 bases, leaving 9 bases between them. The CDR3 runs 14 residues. DNA of the CDR3: TGTGCCAGCAGTTACGGGCCAAGCAATTCACCCCTCCACTTT. Translating gives CASSYGPSNSPLHF.

V usage is TRBV11-2 and J usage is TRBJ1-3; D remains ambiguous. The CDR3 is 15 residues long. Per the germline V gene, CDR1 is SGHAT and CDR2 is FQNNGV. V was cut by 1 base and J by 3 bases, with 10 bases left in between. The CDR3 region is CASSLALAYGNTIYF. CDR3 coding DNA: TGTGCCAGCAGCTTAGCTTTAGCATATGGAAACACCATATATTTT.

CDR3 loop: CSVVRDRGSNEQFF. The CDR3 DNA reads TGCAGCGTCGTCCGGGACAGGGGGTCCAATGAGCAGTTCTTC. The chain is built from TRBV29-1 and TRBJ2-1; 11 bases are a match to TRBD1. J lost 6 bases, V lost 6 bases, and 7 bases had no gene match. Germline V gene lookup returns CDR1 SQVTM and CDR2 ANQGSEA. There are 14 residues in the CDR3.

The chain is built from TRBV9 and TRBJ2-5, with 14 bases aligning to TRBD2. The germline V gene encodes CDR1 SGDLS and CDR2 YYNGEE. The CDR3 length is 16 residues. V lost 2 bases to trimming and J lost 2 bases; unmatched junction nucleotides: 2. This CDR3 reads CASSVRLAGGQETQYF. CDR3 coding DNA: TGTGCCAGCAGCGTCAGACTAGCGGGGGGGCAAGAGACCCAGTACTTC.

The gene calls are TRBV30 and TRBJ1-3, with D perhaps TRBD1 (5 bases). Looked up from germline, CDR1 is GTSNPN and CDR2 is SVGIG (reference sequence). Trimming left V 3 bases short and J 5 bases short, with 11 bases between. The CDR3 consists of 13 residues. The CDR3 bases are TGTGCCTGGAGAGCGGGGCTTAGAAACACCATATATTTT. Translation: CAWRAGLRNTIYF.

The rearrangement links TRBV7-9 to TRBJ1-6, with 8 positions matching TRBD1. V lost 5 bases, J lost 6 bases, and 6 bases stayed unmatched. This CDR3 region has 15 residues. Per the germline V gene, CDR1 is SEHNR and CDR2 is FQNEAQ (reference sequence). In nucleotides, the CDR3 is TGTGCCAGCAGCACCCGGACAGGGCTTAATTCACCCCTCCACTTT. Amino acids: CASSTRTGLNSPLHF.

This chain joins TRBV7-6 and TRBJ2-3, with D possibly being TRBD1 (6 bases). The CDR3 extends over 16 amino acids. V lost 0 bases to trimming and J lost 0 bases, with 10 bases between them. Per germline, CDR1 SGHVS and CDR2 FNYEAQ. The CDR3 protein is CASSLATGGSTDTQYF. CDR3 DNA: TGTGCCAGCAGCTTAGCGACAGGTGGAAGCACAGATACGCAGTATTTT.

This chain's CDR3 is CASRETGNTEAFF. As DNA, the CDR3 is TGTGCCAGCAGAGAAACGGGGAACACTGAAGCTTTCTTT. V usage is TRBV27 and J usage is TRBJ1-1, with D unresolved. This CDR3 comprises 13 residues. In germline, CDR1 is MNHEY, CDR2 SMNVEV (reference sequence). Trimming pared 6 bases from V and 1 base from J, leaving 9 bases between.

This clone was counted a single time. V usage is TRBV5-6 and J usage is TRBJ1-2; 11 bases align to TRBD1. The CDR3 has 15 amino acids. V shed 2 bases and J 6 bases; nucleotides not matched to a gene: 6. Per the germline V gene, CDR1 is SGHDT and CDR2 is YYEEEE. The CDR3 sequence is CASSFGQGAFNGYTF. CDR3 bases: TGTGCCAGCAGCTTCGGACAGGGGGCTTTTAATGGCTACACCTTC.

The CDR3 is CASSVGPLAKNIQYF. The CDR3 nucleotides are TGTGCCAGCAGCGTAGGTCCACTAGCCAAAAACATTCAGTACTTC. The rearrangement joins TRBV9 to TRBJ2-4; no firm D call. This CDR3 comprises 15 residues. The V end was cut by 0 bases, the J end by 0 bases, with 7 bases between. Germline-derived CDR1 and CDR2 are SGDLS and YYNGEE.

In DNA form, the CDR3 reads TGCAGCACCGACAGTGGCGGTGCCCTCCACTTT. It specifies CSTDSGGALHF. The chain couples TRBV29-1 to TRBJ1-6, with D possibly TRBD1 on 5 matching bases. In germline, CDR1 is SQVTM, CDR2 ANQGSEA. The CDR3 spans 11 residues. The ends were cut back, 8 bases at V and 14 bases at J, with 16 bases in the middle.

The chain uses TRBV14 and TRBJ2-3; D remains unclear. The CDR3 sequence is 15 residues long. Germline V CDR1 and CDR2: SGHDN, FVKESK. With 1 base removed from V and 0 bases from J, the gap between germline ends came to 8 bases. CDR3 in DNA: TGTGCCAGCAGCCAAGCACAGTACAGCACAGATACGCAGTATTTT. Translation gives CASSQAQYSTDTQYF.

The chain couples TRBV19 to TRBJ2-3; 10 nucleotides agree with TRBD2. Germline assignment: CDR1 LNHDA and CDR2 SQIVND (reference sequence). The CDR3 extends over 13 amino acids. The ends lost 11 bases at V and 6 bases at J; junction bases unmatched: 8. This CDR3 reads CAASGGAADTQYF. CDR3 sequence (DNA): TGTGCCGCCAGCGGGGGGGCCGCTGATACGCAGTATTTT.

The gene calls are TRBV6-5 and TRBJ2-1; 8 bases map to TRBD2. In germline, CDR1 is MNHEY, CDR2 SVGAGI. J was trimmed by 4 bases and V by 11 bases; bases with no gene match: 7. This CDR3 contains 13 residues. The CDR3 nucleotides are TGTGCCTCCCAGGCGGGGGGATACAATGAGCAGTTCTTC. It specifies CASQAGGYNEQFF.

This chain links TRBV11-1 with TRBJ2-7, with a possible D match to TRBD1 (5 bases). Germline CDR1 is SGHAT and CDR2 is FQDESV (reference sequence). The CDR3 covers 14 residues. V dropped 5 bases and J dropped 4 bases, with 15 bases sitting between them. The CDR3 is CASSQGRVWYEQYF. In nucleotides, the CDR3 is TGTGCCAGCAGCCAGGGTCGGGTATGGTACGAGCAGTACTTC.

This clone was recorded many times. This chain joins TRBV7-2 and TRBJ2-7, with D possibly matching TRBD2 (5 bases). The CDR3 runs to 11 residues. V dropped 3 bases and J dropped 9 bases, with 9 bases sitting between them. Germline V gives CDR1 SGHTA, CDR2 FQGNSA. CDR3 region: CASSLSGWQYF. The CDR3 DNA reads as TGTGCCAGCAGCTTGAGCGGTTGGCAGTACTTC.

The chain joins TRBV15 to TRBJ2-7, with 9 nucleotides matching TRBD1. V lost 3 bases and J lost 4; bases outside the gene matches: 10. The CDR3 runs 16 residues. CDR1 is LNHNV and CDR2 is YYDKDF in the germline V gene (reference sequence). This chain's CDR3 is CATSRELPGQGYEQYF. The CDR3 DNA follows: TGTGCCACCAGCAGGGAGCTTCCGGGACAGGGATACGAGCAGTACTTC.